A single sample gave rise to the 2 T cell receptor beta chains below, sequenced in a study of T cells in Graves' hyperthyroidism and ophthalmopathy. Amplification of TCR beta CDR3 regions used RNA as the template. The TCR CDR3 first-round RT-PCR relied on the HTBI primer set. Using its own MiXCR run on the multiplex PCR reads, TCRdb lists one record per CDR3 protein. The sample includes some 460,000 distinct CDR3 sequences, approximately 14% seen only once; the top ten take approximately 7.5%. Input material: blood. The receptors were gathered from a woman under 30 with Graves' hyperthyroidism.

Only a few counts were recorded for this clonotype. The chain joins TRBV20-1 to TRBJ2-7; 16 positions match TRBD2. Trimming removed 1 base from V and 2 bases from J; junction bases left unmatched: 5. CDR1 and CDR2 from the germline V gene are DFQATT and SNEGSKA (reference sequence). This CDR3 comprises 17 residues. Here the CDR3 DNA reads TGCAGTGCTAGAGTTTTGGGACTAGCGGGAGGGCCCTACGAGCAGTACTTC. This sequence encodes CSARVLGLAGGPYEQYF.

This clonotype has just a few counts. The rearrangement joins TRBV25-1 to TRBJ1-4, with D unclear. V shed 7 bases and J shed 8 bases, with 14 bases lying between them. Germline assignment: CDR1 MGHDK and CDR2 SYGVNS. This CDR3 spans 13 amino acids. In DNA form, the CDR3 reads TGTGCCAGCAACCGTGAAATTGGGGAAAAACTGTTTTTT. This translates into CASNREIGEKLFF.